Presented here are 32 T cell receptor beta chains from one specimen sequenced in a study of T cells in Graves' hyperthyroidism and ophthalmopathy. Researchers amplified the TCR beta CDR3 regions from RNA transcripts. When the TCR CDR3 underwent first-round RT-PCR, the HTBI primer set was used. TCRdb re-derived calls from the multiplex PCR reads in MiXCR, one entry per CDR3 protein. The sample records over 400,000 distinct CDR3 sequences, around a fifth being singletons. The specimen was blood. These receptor sequences come from an older woman with Graves' ophthalmopathy.

This rearrangement joins TRBV5-1 to TRBJ2-7; weak D call: TRBD2 (5 bases). The CDR3 is made up of 11 amino acids. The V gene's germline CDR1 is SGHRS and CDR2 YFSETQ. V dropped 3 bases and J dropped 4 bases, with 5 bases sitting between them. The CDR3 protein is CASSWEYEQYF. In nucleotides, the CDR3 is TGCGCCAGCAGCTGGGAGTACGAGCAGTACTTC.

This clonotype was detected ten times or more. The rearrangement uses TRBV12-5 and TRBJ1-1; the D is unclear. Trimming took off 6 bases at V and 5 bases at J, with 10 bases between the two ends. This CDR3 has 12 residues. Germline assignment: CDR1 LGHNT and CDR2 FRNRAP. CDR3 coding DNA: TGTGCTAGTGGGACAAGCTTGACTGAAGCTTTCTTT. Its protein is CASGTSLTEAFF.

This clonotype was counted only a few times. V is TRBV3-1 and J is TRBJ1-3; D gene unclear. The V end was cut by 0 bases, the J end by 1 base, with 7 bases between. The CDR3 spans 15 residues. Germline V gene data show CDR1 as LGHDT and CDR2 as YNNKEL (reference sequence). The CDR3 nucleotides are TGTGCCAGCAGCCAAGAGGCGAAATCTGGAAACACCATATATTTT. Its translation: CASSQEAKSGNTIYF.

The rearrangement links TRBV3-1 to TRBJ1-2; 7 positions agree with TRBD1. Germline V gene data show CDR1 as LGHDT and CDR2 as YNNKEL (reference sequence). The V segment lost 3 bases and the J segment 8 bases; nucleotides outside the gene matches: 6. The CDR3 extends over 13 amino acids. The CDR3 bases are TGTGCCAGCAGCCACGCAGGGGGTAGGGGCTACACCTTC. Its protein product is CASSHAGGRGYTF. The whole variable domain, filled in from reference TRBV3-1 and TRBJ1-2, reads DTAVSQTPKYLVTQMGNDKSIKCEQNLGHDTMYWYKQDSKKFLKIMFSYNNKELIINETVPNRFSPKSPDKAHLNLHINSLELGDSAVYFCASSHAGGRGYTFGSGTRLTVV.

The V gene is TRBV30, the J gene TRBJ2-3; D is undetermined. The V and J ends lost 0 bases and 2 bases respectively, with 9 bases between them. Germline V lookup: CDR1 GTSNPN, CDR2 SVGIG (reference sequence). This CDR3 has 14 residues. CDR3 loop: CAWSVGPNTDTQYF. The CDR3 DNA sequence: TGTGCCTGGAGTGTAGGCCCAAACACAGATACGCAGTATTTT.

This clonotype was detected a few times. A much bigger clone sits one base away, suggesting this may be a read error. The genes are TRBV2 and TRBJ2-5, with TRBD2 as a possible D gene (7 bases). Germline CDR1 reads SNHLY; CDR2 reads FYNNEI. The CDR3 runs to 13 residues. V was clipped by 5 bases and J by 6 bases, with 13 bases between them. The CDR3: CASSRRGGKTQYF. The CDR3 region has the DNA TGTGCCAGCAGTCGGAGGGGGGGAAAGACCCAGTACTTC.

This clonotype has only one observation. V is TRBV4-3 and J is TRBJ2-1; 7 bases line up with TRBD2. After removal of 1 base from V and 4 bases from J, the junction contained 4 bases not matched to a gene. CDR3 length: 15 amino acids. Germline lookup yields CDR1 LGHNA and CDR2 YSLEER. CDR3 protein: CASSQVSGEYNEQFF. CDR3 sequence (DNA): TGCGCCAGCAGCCAAGTGAGCGGGGAATACAATGAGCAGTTCTTC.

The sample holds many counts of this clonotype. The chain employs TRBV6-5 and TRBJ2-7; D is uncertain. The germline V gene has CDR1 MNHEY and CDR2 SVGAGI. The V and J ends lost 2 bases and 2 bases respectively, with 4 bases between them. The CDR3 sequence is 12 residues long. The CDR3 sequence: CASSYGPYEQYF. The CDR3 DNA follows: TGTGCCAGCAGTTACGGTCCCTACGAGCAGTACTTC.

A few counts support this clonotype. This chain links TRBV20-1 with TRBJ1-6; D gene uncertain. Germline CDR1 and CDR2: DFQATT and SNEGSKA (reference sequence). This CDR3 spans 16 amino acids. The V and J ends lost 4 bases and 0 bases respectively, with 13 bases between them. The CDR3 DNA sequence: TGCAGTGCTAAAAGGGAATCCAGCTCCTATAATTCACCCCTCCACTTT. Its translation: CSAKRESSSYNSPLHF.

The DNA for the CDR3 is TGTGCCAGCAGTGCAGAATGGTGGGACAGACCCTACAATGAGCAGTTCTTC. Its translation is CASSAEWWDRPYNEQFF. The rearrangement uses TRBV27 and TRBJ2-1, with 7 positions matching TRBD1. Per the germline V gene, CDR1 is MNHEY and CDR2 is SMNVEV (reference sequence). The V and J ends lost 5 bases and 2 bases, in that order; junction bases with no gene match: 12. The CDR3 totals 17 residues.

This clonotype was detected a few times. V gene TRBV19 combines with J gene TRBJ2-7; D uncertain. The CDR3 contains 14 residues. The V and J ends lost 3 bases and 1 base respectively, with 10 bases between them. The germline V gene encodes CDR1 LNHDA and CDR2 SQIVND (reference sequence). The CDR3 DNA reads as TGTGCCAGTAGTATTAGGAGAGGATCCTACGAGCAGTACTTC. This encodes CASSIRRGSYEQYF.

This clonotype turned up a few times. This rearrangement joins TRBV7-2 to TRBJ2-1; either TRBD1 or TRBD2 may supply D (5 bases each). Germline V lookup: CDR1 SGHTA, CDR2 FQGNSA. The CDR3 consists of 15 residues. V lost 6 bases and J lost 3, with 15 bases in between. CDR3 sequence (DNA): TGTGCCAGCAGACCCCGAGGGACGGTCTACAATGAGCAGTTCTTC. It yields the protein CASRPRGTVYNEQFF. The variable domain in full, with the rest retrieved from reference TRBV7-2 and TRBJ2-1, is GAGVSQSPSNKVTEKGKDVELRCDPISGHTALYWYRQSLGQGLEFLIYFQGNSAPDKSGLPSDRFSAERTGGSVSTLTIQRTQQEDSAVYLCASRPRGTVYNEQFFGPGTRLTVL.

This clonotype was recorded a few times. This chain uses TRBV9 with TRBJ2-3; D gene unclear. The germline CDR1 and CDR2 sequences are SGDLS and YYNGEE. V lost 1 base to trimming and J lost 2 bases, with 8 bases between them. CDR3 length: 14 residues. The DNA of the CDR3 is TGTGCCAGCAGCGTACGACTTAACACAGATACGCAGTATTTT. Protein sequence: CASSVRLNTDTQYF.

This clonotype was seen many times. CDR3 in DNA: TGTGCCAGCTCACCAAGGTTGAACAATGAGCAGTTCTTC. This encodes CASSPRLNNEQFF. V gene TRBV18 combines with J gene TRBJ2-1; D gene ambiguous. V was pared by 2 bases and J by 5 bases, with 7 bases between. The CDR3 consists of 13 residues. CDR1 KGHSH and CDR2 LQKENI come from the germline V gene.

V usage is TRBV30 and J usage is TRBJ2-2; TRBD2 agrees at 7 bases. The trim removed 0 bases at V and 3 bases at J, leaving 4 bases unmatched. The CDR3 is 15 residues long. Germline V gene sequence: CDR1 GTSNPN, CDR2 SVGIG (reference sequence). Here the CDR3 reads CAWSVRGVDTGELFF. The CDR3 nucleotides are TGTGCCTGGAGTGTACGGGGGGTGGACACCGGGGAGCTGTTTTTT.

In DNA, the CDR3 is TGCGCCAGCAGCTTCGGAGGGGCAGGGACCAATGAAAAACTGTTTTTT. Its translation is CASSFGGAGTNEKLFF. This chain connects TRBV5-1 to TRBJ1-4, with a weak D call TRBD1 (5 bases). CDR3 size: 16 residues. V dropped 2 bases and J dropped 5 bases, with 16 bases sitting between them. CDR1 is SGHRS, CDR2 YFSETQ, per germline.

This clonotype was picked up a small number of times. The rearrangement joins TRBV6-1 to TRBJ2-7, with D maybe TRBD1 (5 bases). Germline assignment: CDR1 MNHNS and CDR2 SASEGT. The CDR3 extends over 14 amino acids. Trimming removed 6 bases from V and 3 bases from J, with 15 bases in between. The CDR3 DNA is TGTGCCAGCAGCGAGAACAGGAAGCTCTACGAGCAGTACTTC. Translation gives CASSENRKLYEQYF.

The chain is built from TRBV30 and TRBJ1-5; no definite D call. V was trimmed by 2 bases and J by 2 bases, leaving 7 bases between them. Looked up from germline, CDR1 is GTSNPN and CDR2 is SVGIG (reference sequence). There are 13 residues in the CDR3. The CDR3 loop is CAWSTRGNQPQHF. The CDR3 coding sequence is TGTGCCTGGAGTACAAGGGGCAATCAGCCCCAGCATTTT.

The DNA for the CDR3 is TGTGCCAGCAGCCCATGGCGGGCAGGGGAAAATTCACCCCTCCACTTT. It specifies CASSPWRAGENSPLHF. The genes are TRBV7-9 and TRBJ1-6; D is perhaps TRBD1 (6 bases). The CDR3 extends over 16 amino acids. Deletions cut 5 bases from V and 7 bases from J, with 18 bases between. Germline V lookup: CDR1 SEHNR, CDR2 FQNEAQ (reference sequence).

This clonotype was counted ten times or more. The J gene is TRBJ2-3, the V gene TRBV7-2; tentatively, D is TRBD1 (6 bases). This CDR3 has 14 amino acids. The V gene's germline CDR1 is SGHTA and CDR2 FQGNSA. V dropped 5 bases and J dropped 0 bases, with 9 bases sitting between them. This CDR3 reads CASSKQGSTDTQYF. The DNA for the CDR3 is TGTGCCAGCAGCAAACAGGGCAGCACAGATACGCAGTATTTT.

This sequence joins TRBV6-1 and TRBJ2-1; tentative D call: TRBD1 (5 bases). The length of the CDR3 is 16 residues. The V end lost 6 bases, the J end lost 0 bases, and 15 bases lay between the germline ends. The germline V gene encodes CDR1 MNHNS and CDR2 SASEGT. The CDR3 DNA reads TGTGCCAGCAGCCTAACAGGTCCTAACTCCTACAATGAGCAGTTCTTC. This encodes CASSLTGPNSYNEQFF.

In nucleotides, the CDR3 is TGTGCCTGGAGCCAGAAAGCGGATTGGGCAGATACGCAGTATTTT. Translated, it gives CAWSQKADWADTQYF. The V and J genes are TRBV30 and TRBJ2-3; possibly TRBD2 for D (5 bases). Germline loops: CDR1 GTSNPN, CDR2 SVGIG (reference sequence). The CDR3 is 15 amino acids. The V and J ends lost 3 bases and 4 bases respectively, with 17 bases between them.

The V call is TRBV7-2, the J call TRBJ1-5; D remains unclear. This CDR3 comprises 18 residues. V was shortened by 5 bases and J by 5 bases, with 25 bases between the two germline ends. The V gene's germline CDR1 is SGHTA and CDR2 FQGNSA. The CDR3, as DNA: TGTGCCAGCAGCCTCGCAAAGCTCGGGCGAGGGTCGCATCAGCCCCAGCATTTT. Amino acids: CASSLAKLGRGSHQPQHF.

V is TRBV28 and J is TRBJ2-7; 10 bases align to TRBD1. V dropped 6 bases and J dropped 0; count of bases not matched to a gene: 11. The CDR3 runs to 17 residues. CDR1 is MDHEN and CDR2 is SYDVKM in the germline V gene. The CDR3 DNA follows: TGTGCCAGCAGCCCCCCCCGGGGACAGGGGAACTCCTACGAGCAGTACTTC. Residues: CASSPPRGQGNSYEQYF.

This clonotype showed up just a few times. V and J are TRBV3-1 and TRBJ2-3; TRBD1 agrees at 7 bases. CDR1 is LGHDT, CDR2 YNNKEL, per germline (reference sequence). Unmatched junction bases numbered 6, after V lost 0 bases and J lost 6 bases. This CDR3 is 15 amino acids long. CDR3 DNA sequence: TGTGCCAGCAGCCAAGATCTAGACAGGGCGGATACGCAGTATTTT. Translation gives CASSQDLDRADTQYF.

This clonotype has a count of ten or more. The rearrangement uses TRBV28 and TRBJ2-7; TRBD1 matches 7 bases. CDR3 length: 16 amino acids. The V segment lost 6 bases and the J segment 3 bases; nucleotides outside the gene matches: 14. Germline V CDR1 and CDR2: MDHEN, SYDVKM. The DNA for the CDR3 is TGTGCCAGCAGCCAAACTAAACCGGGACAGAACTACGAGCAGTACTTC. This gives the protein CASSQTKPGQNYEQYF.

In this sample, this clonotype turned up a few times. The J gene is TRBJ2-7, the V gene TRBV20-1, with a possible D match to TRBD2 (5 bases). Germline V CDR1 and CDR2: DFQATT, SNEGSKA (reference sequence). V was cut by 3 bases and J by 3 bases, with 30 bases left in between. CDR3 length equals 19 residues. Written as DNA, the CDR3 is TGCAGTGCTAGCCGCCACTTCGCGGGCCTTCCCTCGAATCTCTACGAGCAGTACTTC. Protein product: CSASRHFAGLPSNLYEQYF.

The rearrangement uses TRBV20-1 and TRBJ1-5, with D perhaps TRBD1 (6 bases). Trimming removed 7 bases from V and 4 bases from J, with 20 bases in between. The CDR3 sequence is 15 residues long. Per germline, CDR1 DFQATT and CDR2 SNEGSKA (reference sequence). The CDR3 loop is CSVSKGGSGNQPQHF. The CDR3 region has the DNA TGCAGTGTTTCTAAGGGGGGGTCGGGTAATCAGCCCCAGCATTTT.

The chain recombines TRBV19 with TRBJ1-3; TRBD1 aligns across 8 bases. V dropped 4 bases and J dropped 2; count of bases not matched to a gene: 4. The CDR3 runs 15 residues. The germline V gene has CDR1 LNHDA and CDR2 SQIVND (reference sequence). CDR3 sequence reads: CASSTGTGPGNTIYF. Here the CDR3 DNA reads TGTGCCAGTAGTACCGGGACAGGACCTGGAAACACCATATATTTT. Based on the CDR3 plus reference TRBV19 and TRBJ1-3, the full variable domain is DGGITQSPKYLFRKEGQNVTLSCEQNLNHDAMYWYRQDPGQGLRLIYYSQIVNDFQKGDIAEGYSVSREKKESFPLTVTSAQKNPTAFYLCASSTGTGPGNTIYFGEGSWLTVV.

This clonotype showed up many times. The chain is built from TRBV28 and TRBJ2-3; tentatively, D is TRBD1 (5 bases). Trimming took off 3 bases at V and 0 bases at J, with 13 bases between the two ends. This CDR3 spans 16 amino acids. The germline V gene has CDR1 MDHEN and CDR2 SYDVKM. CDR3 loop: CASSFSPRQSTDTQYF. CDR3 coding DNA: TGTGCCAGCAGTTTTAGTCCGAGACAGAGCACAGATACGCAGTATTTT.

This chain links TRBV5-4 with TRBJ2-7; 7 bases are shared with TRBD2. Germline-derived CDR1 and CDR2 are SGHNT and YYREEE (reference sequence). The CDR3 sequence is 14 residues long. The trim removed 4 bases at V and 4 bases at J, leaving 8 bases unmatched. This CDR3 is CASSQTNSGYEQYF. CDR3 DNA: TGTGCCAGCAGCCAGACAAATAGCGGGTACGAGCAGTACTTC.

V is TRBV27 and J is TRBJ1-2; D gene ambiguous. CDR3 length: 14 amino acids. Between the trimmed V and J ends, which lost 2 bases and 2 bases, there was a span of 9 bases. Germline V gives CDR1 MNHEY, CDR2 SMNVEV (reference sequence). In nucleotides, the CDR3 is TGTGCCAGCAGTTTACGCAGAACCAACTATGGCTACACCTTC. This gives the protein CASSLRRTNYGYTF.